The sequence of this T cell receptor beta chain was determined in a study of T cell changes during pregnancy in multiple sclerosis. Germline lookup yields CDR1 LNHDA and CDR2 SQIVND (reference sequence). This CDR3 comprises 14 residues. J gave up 3 bases and V 3 bases, and 5 bases lay outside the gene matches. This clone was counted once. Only in-frame clones appear in the TCRdb table, and some are missing; sequencing was by immunoSEQ multiplex PCR. The sample shows some 52,000 clones, around 94% of them seen only once. The chain is built from TRBV19 and TRBJ2-7; 7 bases match TRBD2. Sample: CD4+ T cells from peripheral blood mononuclear cells, taken in the third trimester of pregnancy. This receptor was identified in a female donor with multiple sclerosis, enrolled in a pregnancy study. The CDR3 protein is CASSIPGLVYEQYF. The DNA of the CDR3 is TGTGCCAGTAGTATCCCCGGACTAGTCTACGAGCAGTACTTC.